The entry below gives a single TCR beta chain sequence along with its context. These data come from a study of T cells in localized non-small cell lung cancer. The method was immunoSEQ multiplex PCR; TCRdb's version includes in-frame clones alone and lacks a portion of them. The sample comprises about 46,000 clones, around 81% of which are singletons, and more than 15% rests with the top ten. The CDR3 sequence is 13 residues long. V dropped 6 bases and J dropped 6 bases, with 11 bases sitting between them. Germline V gene data show CDR1 as MNHEY and CDR2 as SVGAGI. Material: peripheral blood mononuclear cells, obtained before any cancer treatment. The gene calls are TRBV6-5 and TRBJ2-2; tentatively, D is TRBD1 (5 bases). The clonotype comes from a man aged 35-69 years with stage III lung adenocarcinoma. The CDR3 sequence is CASRYVGAGELFF. The CDR3 DNA reads as TGTGCCAGCAGATACGTAGGGGCCGGGGAGCTGTTTTTT.